This TCR beta chain appears in the sequencing data of a study of shared clonotypes between healthy human individuals (dated by TCRdb to 2020 to 2021). With regard to the full study: A couple of women and a few men aged 18 to 49 years were included in the cohort. Per donor, three plates each were used for CD4 naive and CD4 memory, two for CD8 naive, and one for CD8 memory. The study deeply sequenced blood TCR repertoires of five healthy adults to estimate repertoire size and the extent of clonotype sharing between individuals. To increase sequencing depth and limit assay-specific biases, TCR repertoire library preparation and sequencing were carried out by different laboratories using diverse techniques. Leukapheresis yielded between about 0.85 and 9.5 billion PBMCs per donor.

CD8 naive samples were obtained by positive selection for CCR7 among CD45RO-negative cells, yielding a CD45RA+CCR7+ population from which TemRA cells were excluded. Donors were healthy HIV-negative adults with no recently reported acute infections or vaccinations. Every donor was a Caucasian adult residing in Nashville, Tennessee, USA. Blood was collected by leukapheresis, and PBMCs were isolated by Ficoll-Histopaque density gradient centrifugation and then cryopreserved in liquid nitrogen vapor phase. Analytical flow cytometry was used to check the purity and quantity of every magnetically sorted T cell population. Genomic DNA was isolated from each sorted fraction and quantified by UV absorbance on a Nanodrop 2000c. Using the deep immunoSEQ assay, multiplex PCR amplified TCR CDR3 regions from genomic DNA. Extracted genomic DNA from each cell subset was distributed evenly across all wells of several immunoSEQ 96-well plates, and each plate was treated as a replicate. For sorted subsets, about 220 ng of genomic DNA, equivalent to around 30,000 T cell genomes, went into each replicate PCR. Purified libraries were measured with a Qubit 3.0 fluorometer, size-checked on a Bioanalyzer 2100, and measured again with the KAPA Library Quantification kit. Each immunoSEQ 96-well plate was sequenced on its own single-read 150-cycle Illumina NextSeq 550 flow cell. The authors' analysis ran thus. Because the immunoSEQ output held only junctional sequences and lacked quality scores, the filtering could not match the filtering applied to full-length reads. To assign V/J genes and CDR3, sequences were annotated using PyIR, a Python wrapper for IgBLAST v1.9, with IMGT germline references. Reads with weak V/J assignments (E-value above 1e-6), missing CDR3, stop codons, out-of-frame junctions, or ambiguous translated residues were removed. V3J clonotypes were defined as sequences sharing the same inferred V gene, J gene, and CDR3 amino acid sequence. The percentage overlap between two repertoires was calculated by dividing the number of shared unique clonotypes by the size of the smaller repertoire. Three approaches were used to assess repertoire richness: RTK rarefaction, the Chao1 estimator, and Recon v2.1 estimates of unobserved clonotypes. For all TCRbeta clonotypes obtained by the gDNA method from a few donors, generation probabilities were computed with OLGA. The source is immuneACCESS, and TCRdb retained only in-frame sequences with V and J called. Part of the clones is not carried over; for the studies checked, unresolved V genes explain less than half of this, and the remainder is unexplained. V, J and clone size were drawn from that table, and D and trimming were deduced from the DNA. For this sample the table gives around 2.1 million clones, of which 93% were detected only once. The top ten constitute roughly 1.8% of the sample.

Details on this clone: Its antigen remains undetermined. The sample holds no much larger clone one base away, and base qualities are not on file.

The investigation overall reported the following: Clonotypes shared by all four sorted-subset donors showed higher generation probabilities than non-shared clonotypes. Sampling was restricted to blood, and TCR repertoires in tissue are likely to differ from TCR repertoires in blood. Because the study included a small number of donors, the genetic and exposure-history diversity represented was limited. Based on pairwise subsampling, the degree of clonotype sharing among donors was expected to be affected by sequencing depth. Sharing across a few donors was observed for approximately 5% of naive CD4, 3% to 3.5% of naive CD8, 2% to 2.5% of memory CD4, and about 0.4% of memory CD8 clonotypes. Naive subsets generally had larger estimated clonotype richness than memory subsets. Incomplete sequencing was indicated by rarefaction of sorted-subset datasets, despite the large sequencing depth.

Germline trimming amounts to 5 bases on V and 4 bases on J, with 8 as the count of junction bases outside the gene matches. The CDR3 starts with the cysteine, ends with the phenylalanine, and has 16 residues. The CDR3 DNA has 48 bases and is translated from base 1. The germline V gene (reference sequence) provides CDR1 PRHDT and CDR2 FYEKMQ. The sequencing sample was made of naive CD8+ T cells from PBMCs. This specimen's cell subset or site label, per the study, means: CD45RA+CCR7+. The source of this sequence is a man younger than 30 in good health. Some clones in this sample may be carry-over from other donors' samples. The chain links TRBV13 with TRBJ2-6, and 7 junction bases match TRBD1. The CDR3 has the sequence CASSKDTGAGANVLTF. The nucleotide sequence is given as TGTGCCAGCAGCAAAGACACAGGGGCCGGGGCCAACGTCCTGACTTTC.